Below, 5 T cell receptor beta chains from the same sample are listed, as sequenced in a study of post-analysis software for immune sequencing data. Study findings and constraints: Patients showed TRBV5-6, TRBV5-1 and TRBV20-1 among roughly 5 TRBV segments more frequent than in controls.

Libraries were made from TCR beta cDNA, and they carried unique molecular identifiers. TCRdb re-called the PCR reads through MiXCR, storing one row per CDR3 protein. In the table there are around 700,000 distinct CDR3 sequences, roughly three fifths of which are singletons. For these TCRs, the target antigens are not known. The sequenced sample consisted of blood. The origin of the receptors is a girl aged 2-15 years with multiple sclerosis.

J is TRBJ1-5 and V is TRBV7-9; possible D gene TRBD1, 6 bases. The CDR3 covers 16 residues. Per germline, CDR1 SEHNR and CDR2 FQNEAQ (reference sequence). The V gene lost 5 bases and the J gene lost 4 bases, with 18 bases spanning the gap. In DNA, the CDR3 is TGTGCCAGCAGCCCTATTACAGGGTCCCCGAATCAGCCCCAGCATTTT. Protein sequence: CASSPITGSPNQPQHF.

The rearrangement uses TRBV5-1 and TRBJ2-1; D possibly corresponds to TRBD2 (5 bases). The CDR3 loop spans 13 amino acids. Germline V gene lookup returns CDR1 SGHRS and CDR2 YFSETQ. Between the trimmed V and J ends, which lost 6 bases and 6 bases, there was a span of 13 bases. The CDR3 nucleotides read TGCGCCAGCAAGGCGGGTATCCGCAATGAGCAGTTCTTC. Its protein is CASKAGIRNEQFF.

This clonotype has just one count. V and J are TRBV7-2 and TRBJ2-3, with D unclear. The germline V gene has CDR1 SGHTA and CDR2 FQGNSA. The CDR3 covers 16 residues. V shed 1 base and J shed 0 bases, with 11 bases lying between them. DNA for the CDR3: TGTGCCAGCAGCTTAGTAAATGAAGCGAGCACAGATACGCAGTATTTT. Its protein is CASSLVNEASTDTQYF.

The V call is TRBV9, the J call TRBJ2-1, with D maybe TRBD1 (5 bases). Trimming took 0 bases from V and 5 from J, leaving 12 bases between them. There are 15 residues in the CDR3. The germline V gene encodes CDR1 SGDLS and CDR2 YYNGEE. The CDR3 DNA sequence: TGTGCCAGCAGCGTAGACCCCCAGGGCAACAATGAGCAGTTCTTC. Its protein product is CASSVDPQGNNEQFF.

The chain couples TRBV10-3 to TRBJ2-3; D call uncertain. Germline-derived CDR1 and CDR2 are ENHRY and SYGVKD. This CDR3 contains 12 residues. V lost 7 bases and J 0 bases, leaving 5 bases between the germline ends. CDR3 nucleotide sequence: TGTGCCATCAAGGACAGCACAGATACGCAGTATTTT. Protein: CAIKDSTDTQYF.